Here is one T cell receptor beta chain with its context. Its antigen is not known. The CDR3 is 13 amino acids. The V gene lost 2 bases and the J gene lost 3 bases, with 7 bases spanning the gap. The germline V gene encodes CDR1 MNHEY and CDR2 SVGAGI. Using immunoSEQ multiplex PCR, the repertoire was profiled, and TCRdb retains in-frame clones only, with some absent. The data contain 19,000 or so clones, 85% to 95% of them seen just once; the ten biggest clones take up roughly 14%. The data are from a study of chemoradiotherapy in HPV16-positive cancers. Findings and caveats of the study: Candidate HPV-specific clones and E7-related TCR motifs grew in tumor during treatment.

The sequencing used blood, collected from a patient who underwent chemoradiotherapy. This receptor was obtained from a human donor with HPV-associated anogenital cancer. The rearrangement joins TRBV6-5 to TRBJ1-2, with D hard to call. CDR3 nucleotide sequence: TGTGCCAGCAGTTACGACGGCTACTATGGCTACACCTTC. This sequence encodes CASSYDGYYGYTF.